This TCR beta chain was obtained from a study of OX40 agonist ivuxolimab in advanced cancers. Per the germline V gene, CDR1 is KGHSH and CDR2 is LQKENI. The CDR3 is made up of 14 amino acids. Trimming cost V 5 bases and J 4 bases, with 11 bases left between them. TCRdb's copy holds only in-frame clones and misses some; the assay was immunoSEQ multiplex PCR. The table has 40,000 to 65,000 clones, about 88% seen once. This clone was counted a single time. This sequence originates from an adult with an advanced solid tumor such as melanoma, head and neck, liver or kidney cancer. The V call is TRBV18, the J call TRBJ1-4, with D unclear. Specimen: CD4+ or CD8+ T cells sorted from blood, collected in a trial of the OX40 agonist ivuxolimab. The CDR3 DNA reads TGTGCCAGCTCATCGACGGTTGATAATGAAAAACTGTTTTTT. This sequence encodes CASSSTVDNEKLFF.